This T cell receptor (beta chain) was observed in a study of CD8 T cells in ankylosing spondylitis. Findings of the study overall: Blood of patients with ankylosing spondylitis appeared to be characterized by a TCR beta motif of roughly eight highly homologous variants. Matched ankylosing spondylitis synovial fluid reportedly showed significant enrichment of disease-linked clones.

This clonotype was seen a few times. Its target is not known. Trimming removed 1 base from V and 3 bases from J; junction bases left unmatched: 3. This CDR3 is built from 16 residues. Germline-derived CDR1 and CDR2 are LGHDT and YNNKEL (reference sequence). TCRdb itself ran the 5' RACE reads through MiXCR, one entry per CDR3 protein. Of fewer than 200,000 distinct CDR3 sequences listed, just over 9.5% were seen once; the top ten hold roughly 16%. The chain links TRBV3-1 to TRBJ2-2, with 9 bases aligning to TRBD1. The sequenced material came from blood, either unsorted or a sorted T cell fraction (not recorded which). This receptor was identified in a female donor with ankylosing spondylitis or in good health (not recorded which). The CDR3 region has the DNA TGTGCCAGCAGCCAAGGGCGGACAGGGGACACCGGGGAGCTGTTTTTT. It is translated as CASSQGRTGDTGELFF.